The clone carrying this T cell receptor beta chain came up a few times. The data originate from a study of cytomegalovirus exposure and HLA in healthy donors. Trimming cost V 1 base and J 4 bases; bases outside gene matches: 4. This CDR3 spans 16 amino acids. Germline CDR1 LNHDA, CDR2 SQIVND (reference sequence). The primer mix had 60 Vbeta and 13 Jbeta primers. TCRdb's table, derived via immunoSEQ multiplex PCR, lists solely in-frame clones and lacks some. The sample gives some 98,000 clones, around 80% of which show up once; over 1.1% is in the top ten. The chain recombines TRBV19 with TRBJ2-3; TRBD2 agrees at 11 bases. This clonotype was obtained from a man between 35 and 55 years old in good health and CMV-seronegative. The sequenced sample consisted of PBMCs. The CDR3 DNA reads as TGTGCCAGTAGTATAGCTAGCGGGGGGTTTTCAGATACGCAGTATTTT. It encodes CASSIASGGFSDTQYF.